The sequence of this T cell receptor (beta chain) was determined in a study of cytomegalovirus exposure and HLA in healthy donors. Study details: Roughly 179 million T cells yielded 120 million or so unique TCR beta sequences, as an earlier analysis found. Study-level points and caveats: Across donors, sequencing depth was assumed by presence/absence analyses to be roughly uniform. The authors enumerated roughly 160 TCR beta chains as linked to cytomegalovirus.

Use of 60 Vbeta and 13 Jbeta primers characterized the PCR. Generated by immunoSEQ multiplex PCR, the TCRdb table keeps only in-frame clones and is missing some. The table has under 200,000 clones, about 80% seen once; the top ten hold roughly 3.1%. Notes on this clone: Its antigen is unknown.

The CDR3 runs to 15 residues. Germline assignment: CDR1 SNHLY and CDR2 FYNNEI. Trimming removed 2 bases at V and 6 bases at J, with 16 bases between. This clonotype was obtained from a man aged 40-50 years in good health and CMV-seropositive. The genes are TRBV2 and TRBJ1-1, with D tentatively TRBD1 (6 bases). The sample was PBMCs. DNA for the CDR3: TGTGCCAGCAGTGAACGGTCAGGGGCAAACGCTGAAGCTTTCTTT. It specifies CASSERSGANAEAFF.